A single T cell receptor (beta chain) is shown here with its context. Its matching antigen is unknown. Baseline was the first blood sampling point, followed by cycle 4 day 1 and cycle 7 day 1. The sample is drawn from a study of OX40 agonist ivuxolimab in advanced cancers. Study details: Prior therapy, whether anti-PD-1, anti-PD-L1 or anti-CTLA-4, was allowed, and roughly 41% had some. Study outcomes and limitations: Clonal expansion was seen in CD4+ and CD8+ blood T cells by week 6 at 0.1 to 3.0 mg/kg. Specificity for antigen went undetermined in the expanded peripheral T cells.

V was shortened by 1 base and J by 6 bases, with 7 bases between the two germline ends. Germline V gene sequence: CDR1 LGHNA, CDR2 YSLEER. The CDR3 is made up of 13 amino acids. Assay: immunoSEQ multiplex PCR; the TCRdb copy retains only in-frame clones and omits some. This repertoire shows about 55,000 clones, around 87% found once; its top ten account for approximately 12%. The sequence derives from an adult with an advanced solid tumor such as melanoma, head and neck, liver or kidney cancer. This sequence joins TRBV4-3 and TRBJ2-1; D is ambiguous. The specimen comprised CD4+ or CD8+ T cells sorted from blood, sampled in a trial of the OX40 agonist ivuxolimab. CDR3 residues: CASSQATSNEQFF. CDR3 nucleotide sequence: TGCGCCAGCAGCCAAGCCACAAGCAATGAGCAGTTCTTC.